The entry below describes one TCR beta chain. This sample was included in a study of blood T cell repertoires in COVID-19. The overall study: Acute and convalescent COVID-19 samples came from the United States, Italy and Spain.

The authors' processing: For nucleated cells, counts were estimated from reference gene primer amplification. The repertoire was sequenced with immunoSEQ multiplex PCR; TCRdb's copy has only in-frame clones and lacks some. The V and J calls and clone size are taken from that table; D and trimming were inferred from the DNA. This table holds some 370,000 clones, around 87% found once. CDR1 SEHNR and CDR2 FQNEAQ come from the germline V gene (reference sequence). The CDR3 sequence is 16 residues long. The V segment lost 4 bases and the J segment 3 bases; nucleotides outside the gene matches: 9. Sequencing was performed on peripheral blood. This sequence was found in a woman younger than 45 with COVID-19, enrolled during active disease. The V gene is TRBV7-9, the J gene TRBJ2-7; 10 bases align to TRBD1. CDR3 sequence: CASSSWGTGAFYEQYF. The CDR3 nucleotides are TGTGCCAGCAGCTCGTGGGGGACAGGGGCCTTCTACGAGCAGTACTTC.